The 17 T cell receptor beta chains listed next were all sequenced from one sample in a study of blood T cell repertoires in COVID-19. Only in-frame clones appear in the TCRdb table, and some are missing; sequencing was by immunoSEQ multiplex PCR. The sample lists tens of thousands of clones, 75% to 85% occurring once. The source material was peripheral blood. The receptors derive from a man aged 55 to 70 with acute or convalescent COVID-19.

The gene calls are TRBV2 and TRBJ1-1, with 7 bases identical to TRBD1. V gave up 5 bases and J gave up 9 bases; unmatched junction bases: 15. Germline CDR1 is SNHLY and CDR2 is FYNNEI. This CDR3 spans 15 amino acids. Here the CDR3 reads CASSRSDVSTGKAFF. The CDR3 DNA reads as TGTGCCAGCAGTCGGTCGGATGTTTCGACAGGGAAAGCTTTCTTT.

This CDR3 is CASRLLTGPSYSYTF. The CDR3 DNA follows: TGCGCCAGCAGACTACTGACAGGACCATCTTATAGCTACACCTTC. V and J are TRBV5-1 and TRBJ1-2; tentatively, D is TRBD1 (6 bases). Germline CDR1 and CDR2: SGHRS and YFSETQ. The V gene lost 5 bases and the J gene lost 9 bases, with 23 bases spanning the gap. This CDR3 region has 15 residues.

In its sample, this clone was seen a few times. V is TRBV5-4 and J is TRBJ2-3; D remains unclear. Germline lookup yields CDR1 SGHNT and CDR2 YYREEE (reference sequence). The CDR3 consists of 12 residues. V lost 7 bases and J 5 bases, leaving 11 bases between the germline ends. The DNA for the CDR3 is TGTGCCAGCCAAAGTCTATTAGATACGCAGTATTTT. It specifies CASQSLLDTQYF.

The V call is TRBV11-2, the J call TRBJ2-4, with TRBD1 as a possible D gene (6 bases). V was clipped by 5 bases and J by 9 bases, with 20 bases between them. Germline assignment: CDR1 SGHAT and CDR2 FQNNGV. The CDR3 runs to 15 residues. CDR3 DNA: TGTGCCAGCAGCACGGGACACACAAATGGAGGCATTCAGTACTTC. Amino acids: CASSTGHTNGGIQYF.

The rearrangement links TRBV10-3 to TRBJ2-5, with D unresolved. The V and J ends lost 10 bases and 5 bases respectively, with 8 bases between them. Germline assignment: CDR1 ENHRY and CDR2 SYGVKD. This CDR3 spans 10 amino acids. The CDR3: CATAAETQYF. The CDR3 region has the DNA TGTGCCACCGCGGCGGAGACCCAGTACTTC.

The chain links TRBV19 to TRBJ2-7; D unclear. This CDR3 spans 13 amino acids. The germline V gene has CDR1 LNHDA and CDR2 SQIVND (reference sequence). V lost 0 bases to trimming and J lost 2 bases, with 5 bases between them. The CDR3 coding sequence is TGTGCCAGTAGTATAGATCCCGCCTACGAGCAGTACTTC. This gives the protein CASSIDPAYEQYF.

The chain recombines TRBV28 with TRBJ2-7, with a possible D match to TRBD2 (7 bases). This CDR3 is built from 14 residues. The germline gives CDR1 MDHEN, CDR2 SYDVKM. Trimming took 2 bases from V and 4 from J, leaving 12 bases between them. The CDR3, as DNA: TGTGCCAGCAGTTTAGGGGGGGCGTTTTACGAGCAGTACGTC. It translates to CASSLGGAFYEQYV.

The table lists this clone with a few counts. CDR3 nucleotide sequence: TGCGCCAGCAGCTCACAGGGGGCGCGCAATGAGCAGTTCTTC. Residues: CASSSQGARNEQFF. The chain joins TRBV5-1 to TRBJ2-1, with TRBD1 matching over 9 bases. The CDR3 covers 14 residues. After removal of 3 bases from V and 6 bases from J, the junction contained 4 bases not matched to a gene. Germline V lookup: CDR1 SGHRS, CDR2 YFSETQ.

The chain has TRBV6-1 and TRBJ1-5; TRBD1 might be the D (6 bases). The V gene lost 0 bases and the J gene lost 3 bases, with 12 bases spanning the gap. The germline gives CDR1 MNHNS, CDR2 SASEGT. CDR3 length: 16 amino acids. The CDR3 here is CASSEALQGINQPQHF. DNA of the CDR3: TGTGCCAGCAGTGAAGCGCTACAGGGCATCAATCAGCCCCAGCATTTT.

The chain employs TRBV2 and TRBJ1-2; unclear D gene. Trimming stripped 7 bases from V and 7 bases from J, with 25 bases between. The germline V gene encodes CDR1 SNHLY and CDR2 FYNNEI. The CDR3 has 16 amino acids. CDR3 in amino acids: CASKMTMMPVGGGYTF. The DNA of the CDR3 is TGTGCCAGCAAAATGACAATGATGCCCGTCGGAGGTGGCTACACCTTC. Looking up the rest from reference TRBV2 and TRBJ1-2 gives the full variable domain: EPEVTQTPSHQVTQMGQEVILRCVPISNHLYFYWYRQILGQKVEFLVSFYNNEISEKSEIFDDQFSVERPDGSNFTLKIRSTKLEDSAMYFCASKMTMMPVGGGYTFGSGTRLTVV.

The CDR3 spells CASSDRGGGNTIYF. CDR3 in DNA: TGTGCCAGCAGCGACCGAGGAGGTGGAAACACCATATATTTT. V gene TRBV9 combines with J gene TRBJ1-3, with unresolved D. This CDR3 region has 14 residues. V was pared by 3 bases and J by 3 bases, with 10 bases between. Germline V gives CDR1 SGDLS, CDR2 YYNGEE. Combining the CDR3 with reference TRBV9 and TRBJ1-3 gives the whole variable domain DSGVTQTPKHLITATGQRVTLRCSPRSGDLSVYWYQQSLDQGLQFLIQYYNGEERAKGNILERFSAQQFPDLHSELNLSSLELGDSALYFCASSDRGGGNTIYFGEGSWLTVV.

The chain links TRBV4-1 to TRBJ2-1; TRBD1 aligns across 9 bases. Germline V CDR1 and CDR2: MGHRA, YSYEKL. V was pared by 3 bases and J by 6 bases, with 3 bases of the junction left unmatched. CDR3 length: 14 amino acids. The CDR3 coding sequence is TGCGCCAGCAGCCACTCGGGACAGGGCAATGAGCAGTTCTTC. This codes for CASSHSGQGNEQFF.

V is TRBV4-2 and J is TRBJ1-6; no firm D call. Germline CDR1 and CDR2: LGHNA and YNFKEQ. Deletions cut 0 bases from V and 1 base from J, with 10 bases between. The CDR3 is made up of 17 amino acids. The CDR3 DNA sequence: TGTGCCAGCAGCCAAGACGAGGACTTATCCTATAATTCACCCCTCCACTTT. Encoded protein: CASSQDEDLSYNSPLHF.

The chain joins TRBV5-1 to TRBJ1-1, with a tentative D call TRBD1 (5 bases). Trimming stripped 4 bases from V and 1 base from J, with 14 bases between. Germline assignment: CDR1 SGHRS and CDR2 YFSETQ. The CDR3 runs 15 residues. CDR3 bases: TGCGCCAGCAGCGTGAGGACGGGGGGGAACACTGAAGCTTTCTTT. Protein product: CASSVRTGGNTEAFF. Full variable domain (remainder filled in from reference TRBV5-1 and TRBJ1-1): KAGVTQTPRYLIKTRGQQVTLSCSPISGHRSVSWYQQTPGQGLQFLFEYFSETQRNKGNFPGRFSGRQFSNSRSEMNVSTLELGDSALYLCASSVRTGGNTEAFFGQGTRLTVV.

V usage is TRBV5-1 and J usage is TRBJ1-1; D not resolved. This CDR3 region has 13 residues. The V gene lost 4 bases and the J gene lost 1 base, with 8 bases spanning the gap. Per germline, CDR1 SGHRS and CDR2 YFSETQ. The chain's CDR3 is CASSVRQNTEAFF. CDR3 nucleotides: TGCGCCAGCAGCGTAAGACAGAACACTGAAGCTTTCTTT.

The chain carries TRBV5-6 and TRBJ2-7, with D tentatively TRBD1 (6 bases). The CDR3 totals 13 residues. Between the trimmed V and J ends, which lost 3 bases and 3 bases, there was a span of 10 bases. Germline CDR1 is SGHDT and CDR2 is YYEEEE. CDR3 in amino acids: CASSYGQFYEQYV. The DNA of the CDR3 is TGTGCCAGCAGCTACGGACAGTTCTACGAGCAGTACGTC.

The chain carries TRBV5-6 and TRBJ2-2, with a weak D call TRBD1 (5 bases). V was cut by 1 base and J by 2 bases, with 9 bases left in between. The V gene's germline CDR1 is SGHDT and CDR2 YYEEEE. This CDR3 is built from 15 residues. CDR3 sequence (DNA): TGTGCCAGCAGCTTGATGGGGCCCAACACCGGGGAGCTGTTTTTT. Translation gives CASSLMGPNTGELFF.